The 5 T cell receptor beta chains reported below all come from one sample, sequenced in a study of type 1 regulatory T cells. One entry per CDR3 protein results from TCRdb running MiXCR on the reads. The sample records approximately 97,000 distinct CDR3 sequences, 31% being singletons. The sequencing input was CD4+ T cells, either the whole sample or a sorted fraction (not recorded which). The source of these receptors is a human donor in good health.

This clonotype was seen a handful of times. The chain has TRBV10-2 and TRBJ1-1; possible D gene TRBD1, 5 bases. The germline V gene has CDR1 WSHSY and CDR2 SAAADI. V was shortened by 6 bases and J by 6 bases, with 17 bases between the two germline ends. This CDR3 contains 14 residues. As DNA, the CDR3 is TGCGCCAGCAGGGACACCGGGCCCTTCCCTGAAGCTTTCTTT. Translating it yields CASRDTGPFPEAFF.

The chain uses TRBV7-9 and TRBJ2-3; 8 bases align to TRBD2. Germline CDR1 is SEHNR and CDR2 is FQNEAQ (reference sequence). The ends lost 5 bases at V and 0 bases at J; junction bases unmatched: 16. CDR3 length equals 19 residues. The CDR3 region is CASSVPTSVGDPSTDTQYF. CDR3 in DNA: TGTGCCAGCAGCGTCCCGACTAGCGTGGGGGATCCGAGCACAGATACGCAGTATTTT.

This clonotype was observed a few times. The chain links TRBV28 to TRBJ2-6, with 9 bases fitting TRBD1. Germline V gene sequence: CDR1 MDHEN, CDR2 SYDVKM. The CDR3 extends over 16 amino acids. CDR3 in DNA: TGTGCAGCCCGGGACAGGGTAGGCTCTGGGGCCAACGTCCTGACTTTC. Protein product: CAARDRVGSGANVLTF.

The chain combines TRBV12-3 or TRBV12-4 with TRBJ2-5; D remains unclear. The CDR3 has 13 residues. V shed 3 bases and J shed 0 bases, with 5 bases lying between them. CDR3 in DNA: TGTGCCAGCAGTTTGGGCAACCAAGAGACCCAGTACTTC. Residues: CASSLGNQETQYF.

The gene calls are TRBV5-1 and TRBJ2-2; possible D gene TRBD1, 5 bases. This CDR3 has 15 amino acids. The V end was cut by 5 bases, the J end by 4 bases, with 15 bases between. Germline V CDR1 and CDR2: SGHRS, YFSETQ. CDR3 sequence: CASRDAGLPTGELFF. In DNA form, the CDR3 reads TGCGCCAGCAGAGACGCAGGGCTCCCCACCGGGGAGCTGTTTTTT.